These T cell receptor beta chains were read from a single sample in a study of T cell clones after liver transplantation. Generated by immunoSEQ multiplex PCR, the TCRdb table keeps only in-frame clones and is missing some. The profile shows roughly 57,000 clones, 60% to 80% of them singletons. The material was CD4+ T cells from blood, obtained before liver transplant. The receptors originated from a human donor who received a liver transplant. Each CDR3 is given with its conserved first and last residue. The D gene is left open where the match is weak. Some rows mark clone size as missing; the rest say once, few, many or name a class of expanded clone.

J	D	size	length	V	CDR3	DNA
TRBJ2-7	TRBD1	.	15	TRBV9	CASSVGGTGPYEQYF	TGTGCCAGCAGCGTAGGGGGGACAGGACCCTACGAGCAGTACTTC
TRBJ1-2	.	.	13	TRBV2	CASKEGASYGYTF	TGTGCCAGCAAGGAAGGGGCCAGCTATGGCTACACCTTC
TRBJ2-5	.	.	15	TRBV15	CATNKGGAGAETQYF	TGTGCCACCAACAAAGGGGGGGCGGGAGCAGAGACCCAGTACTTC
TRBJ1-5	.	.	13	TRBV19	CASSMRNNQPQHF	TGTGCCAGTAGTATGCGCAATAATCAGCCCCAGCATTTT
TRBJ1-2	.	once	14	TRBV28	CASSFSGSYYGYTF	TGTGCCAGCAGTTTCTCCGGGTCCTACTATGGCTACACCTTC
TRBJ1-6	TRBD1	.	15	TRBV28	CASSFRTGFGSPLHF	TGTGCCAGCAGTTTTCGGACAGGGTTCGGATCACCCCTCCACTTT
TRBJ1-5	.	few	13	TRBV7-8	CASSGGSNQPQHF	TGTGCCAGCAGCGGGGGGAGCAATCAGCCCCAGCATTTT
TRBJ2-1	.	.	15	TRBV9	CASSVEVQGLGEQFF	TGTGCCAGCAGCGTAGAAGTACAGGGCCTCGGAGAGCAGTTCTTC
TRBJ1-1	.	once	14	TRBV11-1	CASSLGRETNSAFF	TGTGCCAGCAGCTTGGGGAGGGAAACGAACTCGGCTTTCTTT
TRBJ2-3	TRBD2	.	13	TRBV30	CAWSRGVTDTQYF	TGTGCCTGGAGTCGGGGGGTAACAGATACGCAGTATTTT
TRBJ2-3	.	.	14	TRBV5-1	CASSLGQFTDTQYF	TGCGCCAGCAGCTTGGGGCAGTTCACAGATACGCAGTATTTT
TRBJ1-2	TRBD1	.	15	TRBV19	CASSMGQPKTYGYTF	TGTGCCAGTAGTATGGGACAGCCAAAAACCTATGGCTACACCTTC
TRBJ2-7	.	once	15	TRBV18	CASSLVRVQPYEQYF	TGTGCCAGCTCACTGGTCCGGGTCCAGCCCTACGAGCAGTACTTC
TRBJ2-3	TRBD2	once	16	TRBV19	CASSIDPAGGPDTQYF	TGTGCCAGTAGTATAGACCCAGCGGGGGGGCCGGATACGCAGTATTTT
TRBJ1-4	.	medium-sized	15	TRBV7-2	CASSLIGALGEKLFF	TGTGCCAGCAGCTTAATTGGGGCCTTGGGTGAAAAACTGTTTTTT
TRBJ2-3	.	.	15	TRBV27	CASSWGGQRVDTQYF	TGTGCCAGCAGTTGGGGGGGCCAAAGGGTAGATACGCAGTATTTT
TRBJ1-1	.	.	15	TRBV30	CAWSGGQRLNTEAFF	TGTGCCTGGAGTGGAGGACAGAGGTTGAACACTGAAGCTTTCTTT
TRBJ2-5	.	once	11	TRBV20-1	CSAIVGKTQYF	TGCAGTGCTATCGTGGGCAAGACCCAGTACTTC
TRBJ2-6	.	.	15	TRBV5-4	CASSDRNSGANVLTF	TGTGCCAGCAGCGACAGGAACTCTGGGGCCAACGTCCTGACTTTC
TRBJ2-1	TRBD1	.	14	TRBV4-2	CASSQGQGPQEQFF	TGTGCCAGCAGCCAAGGACAGGGCCCACAAGAGCAGTTCTTC
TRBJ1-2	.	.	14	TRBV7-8	CASSLDVQGRGYTF	TGTGCCAGCAGCTTAGACGTACAGGGTAGAGGCTACACCTTC
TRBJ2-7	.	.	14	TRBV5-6	CASSPVVHSYEQYF	TGTGCCAGCAGCCCGGTCGTGCACTCCTACGAGCAGTACTTC
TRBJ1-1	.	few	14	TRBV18	CASSPGGTDTEAFF	TGTGCCAGCTCACCGGGAGGGACGGACACTGAAGCTTTCTTT
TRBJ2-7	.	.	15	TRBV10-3	CAISEGEIRFYEQYF	TGTGCCATCAGTGAGGGAGAGATTAGGTTCTACGAGCAGTACTTC
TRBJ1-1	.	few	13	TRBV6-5	CASRLSKNTEAFF	TGTGCCAGCAGGCTAAGTAAGAACACTGAAGCTTTCTTT
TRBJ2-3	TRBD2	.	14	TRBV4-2	CASSQVGGADTQYF	TGTGCCAGCAGCCAAGTCGGGGGGGCAGATACGCAGTATTTT
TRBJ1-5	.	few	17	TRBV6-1	CASSEDLEGQSNQPQHF	TGTGCCAGCAGTGAAGATCTCGAGGGTCAGAGCAATCAGCCCCAGCATTTT
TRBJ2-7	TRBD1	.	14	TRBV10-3	CAIRPGQGVYEQYF	TGTGCCATCAGGCCGGGACAGGGGGTCTACGAGCAGTACTTC
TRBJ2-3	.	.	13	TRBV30	CAWRRGSTDTQYF	TGTGCCTGGAGACGAGGTTCGACAGATACGCAGTATTTT
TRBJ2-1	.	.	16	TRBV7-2	CASSPRKQAYVDEQFF	TGTGCCAGCAGCCCCCGTAAGCAGGCCTACGTCGATGAGCAGTTCTTC
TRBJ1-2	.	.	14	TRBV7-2	CASSFLTRDYGYTF	TGTGCCAGCAGCTTTTTGACGAGGGACTATGGCTACACCTTC
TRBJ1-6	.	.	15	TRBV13	CASSRDLKRESPLHF	TGTGCCAGCAGCCGGGACTTGAAACGGGAATCACCCCTCCACTTT
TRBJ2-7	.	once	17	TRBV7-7	CASSLTNPREETYEQYF	TGTGCCAGCAGCTTAACGAACCCCAGGGAGGAAACCTACGAGCAGTACTTC
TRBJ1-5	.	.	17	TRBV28	CASSFPLGGLGNQPQHF	TGTGCCAGCAGTTTCCCCCTTGGAGGTTTGGGCAATCAGCCCCAGCATTTT
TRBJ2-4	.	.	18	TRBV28	CASSLYFGTGEDKNIQYF	TGTGCCAGCAGTTTATACTTCGGAACGGGGGAGGACAAAAACATTCAGTACTTC
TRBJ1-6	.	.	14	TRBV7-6	CASSFGTSNSPLHF	TGTGCCAGCAGCTTCGGGACATCTAATTCACCCCTCCACTTT